The 19 T cell receptor beta chains below come from one sample, sequenced in a study of cytomegalovirus exposure and HLA in healthy donors. 60 Vbeta and 13 Jbeta primers were used in PCR. Sequencing used immunoSEQ multiplex PCR; TCRdb keeps in-frame clones, though not all of them. The listing records 70,000 to 85,000 clones. The sequencing sample was made of PBMCs. These receptors were obtained from a female donor in good health and CMV-seropositive.

The chain employs TRBV27 and TRBJ2-2; maybe TRBD2 (5 bases). V was cut by 0 bases and J by 2 bases, with 7 bases left in between. The germline V gene has CDR1 MNHEY and CDR2 SMNVEV (reference sequence). This CDR3 spans 15 amino acids. CDR3: CASSLSLVNTGELFF. Written as DNA, the CDR3 is TGTGCCAGCAGTTTATCACTAGTAAACACCGGGGAGCTGTTTTTT.

This chain links TRBV10-3 with TRBJ1-2; tentatively, D is TRBD1 (5 bases). In germline, CDR1 is ENHRY, CDR2 SYGVKD. The V end lost 2 bases, the J end lost 7 bases, and 17 bases lay between the germline ends. CDR3 length: 15 residues. The CDR3 loop reads CAISEGAGGNSGYTF. CDR3 in DNA: TGTGCCATCAGTGAGGGCGCGGGGGGAAATAGTGGCTACACCTTC.

The rearrangement joins TRBV6-6 to TRBJ2-1, with 7 positions matching TRBD1. After removal of 2 bases from V and 2 bases from J, the junction contained 3 bases not matched to a gene. CDR3 length equals 15 residues. CDR1 MNHNY and CDR2 SVGAGI come from the germline V gene (reference sequence). CDR3 in amino acids: CASSYDRVAYNEQFF. CDR3 bases: TGTGCCAGCAGTTACGACAGGGTCGCCTACAATGAGCAGTTCTTC.

The rearrangement uses TRBV27 and TRBJ1-1; D is perhaps TRBD1 (5 bases). Between the trimmed V and J ends, which lost 5 bases and 4 bases, there was a span of 17 bases. The CDR3 totals 15 residues. CDR1 and CDR2 (germline): MNHEY, SMNVEV (reference sequence). The CDR3, as DNA: TGTGCCAGCAGTCTGGACCTGGGGGGAGGCACTGAAGCTTTCTTT. This sequence encodes CASSLDLGGGTEAFF.

The V and J genes are TRBV15 and TRBJ1-1; 9 bases align to TRBD1. CDR1 and CDR2 (germline): LNHNV, YYDKDF (reference sequence). The CDR3 covers 14 residues. V shed 5 bases, J shed 6 bases, and the junction held 7 bases outside the gene matches. DNA for the CDR3: TGTGCCACCAGCTTAAAACAGGGGGCGTCTGAAGCTTTCTTT. It codes for CATSLKQGASEAFF.

The chain links TRBV5-4 to TRBJ2-1, with TRBD1 identical over 7 bases. The J segment lost 6 bases and the V segment lost 0 bases, leaving 3 bases of the junction unmatched. The CDR3 extends over 14 amino acids. Germline V gives CDR1 SGHNT, CDR2 YYREEE (reference sequence). In nucleotides, the CDR3 is TGTGCCAGCAGCTTGGGACAGGGCATCAATGAGCAGTTCTTC. Residues: CASSLGQGINEQFF.

The rearrangement links TRBV4-2 to TRBJ2-1, with D perhaps matching TRBD1 (8 bases). The CDR3 is 15 amino acids. Germline V gives CDR1 LGHNA, CDR2 YNFKEQ. Trimming cost V 1 base and J 9 bases, with 16 bases left between them. The CDR3 here is CASSQVPQGEGEQFF. The CDR3 DNA is TGTGCCAGCAGCCAAGTACCACAGGGGGAGGGTGAGCAGTTCTTC.

The genes are TRBV7-9 and TRBJ2-7, with 8 bases matching TRBD2. In germline, CDR1 is SEHNR, CDR2 FQNEAQ (reference sequence). The CDR3 covers 18 residues. V was pared by 0 bases and J by 1 base, with 11 bases of the junction left unmatched. The CDR3 DNA sequence: TGTGCCAGCAGCTTAGCGGAATTAGCGGGGACCAATTCCTACGAGCAGTACTTC. Translated: CASSLAELAGTNSYEQYF. The whole variable domain, remainder taken from reference TRBV7-9 and TRBJ2-7, is DTGVSQNPRHKITKRGQNVTFRCDPISEHNRLYWYRQTLGQGPEFLTYFQNEAQLEKSRLLSDRFSAERPKGSFSTLEIQRTEQGDSAMYLCASSLAELAGTNSYEQYFGPGTRLTVT.

The gene calls are TRBV18 and TRBJ2-7; maybe TRBD2 (5 bases). CDR3 length: 15 residues. Germline V CDR1 and CDR2: KGHSH, LQKENI. Trimming cost V 3 bases and J 3 bases, with 15 bases left between them. The CDR3 loop reads CASSPHEGLIYEQYF. The CDR3 region has the DNA TGTGCCAGCTCACCGCACGAGGGATTGATCTACGAGCAGTACTTC.

This chain links TRBV9 with TRBJ1-2; D not resolved. V shed 0 bases and J shed 4 bases, with 7 bases lying between them. Germline CDR1 and CDR2: SGDLS and YYNGEE. The CDR3 is 13 amino acids. The CDR3 DNA is TGTGCCAGCAGCGTAGTATCGGGCTATGGCTACACCTTC. Its protein is CASSVVSGYGYTF.

The chain joins TRBV7-2 to TRBJ2-7; 8 bases line up with TRBD2. The germline V gene has CDR1 SGHTA and CDR2 FQGNSA. The CDR3 extends over 15 amino acids. The V gene end was trimmed by 4 bases and the J gene end by 4 bases; junction bases not matched to a gene: 9. The CDR3 nucleotides read TGTGCCAGCAGCTCCTCCCTGGAGCGGGGGTACGAGCAGTACTTC. Translation: CASSSSLERGYEQYF.

The chain combines TRBV30 with TRBJ2-1; a possible D gene is TRBD1 (5 bases). Looked up from germline, CDR1 is GTSNPN and CDR2 is SVGIG (reference sequence). The CDR3 covers 13 residues. Trimming cost V 6 bases and J 3 bases, with 12 bases left between them. The CDR3 region has the DNA TGTGCCTGTACACAGACAGACTACAATGAGCAGTTCTTC. Residues: CACTQTDYNEQFF.

The chain links TRBV9 to TRBJ2-7; 9 bases match TRBD2. The length of the CDR3 is 14 residues. V trimming: 3 bases; J trimming: 5 bases; junction bases outside the gene matches: 6. From germline, CDR1 is SGDLS and CDR2 YYNGEE. This CDR3 is CASSGSGLAHEQYF. In DNA form, the CDR3 reads TGTGCCAGCAGCGGGTCGGGACTAGCCCACGAGCAGTACTTC.

The chain employs TRBV28 and TRBJ1-3; no definite D call. V gave up 3 bases and J gave up 1 base, with 10 bases separating them. The CDR3 covers 15 residues. Germline V lookup: CDR1 MDHEN, CDR2 SYDVKM. The CDR3 spells CASSFGAGSGNTIYF. DNA for the CDR3: TGTGCCAGCAGTTTTGGAGCTGGGTCTGGAAACACCATATATTTT.

The chain joins TRBV7-6 to TRBJ2-7; D possibly corresponds to TRBD2 (6 bases). Germline CDR1 and CDR2: SGHVS and FNYEAQ. There are 12 residues in the CDR3. Trimming cost V 5 bases and J 7 bases, with 12 bases left between them. CDR3 in amino acids: CASSHPGGEQYF. Written as DNA, the CDR3 is TGTGCCAGCAGCCATCCCGGAGGGGAGCAGTACTTC.

As concerns this clone: At one of its ends the junction is not consistent with the germline gene, which may arise from a read error. The genes are TRBV5-1 and TRBJ2-7, with TRBD1 matching over 7 bases. Germline V gives CDR1 SGHRS, CDR2 YFSETQ. The CDR3 is made up of 17 amino acids. Here the CDR3 reads CASSSGPPGQSGGEQSF. As DNA, the CDR3 is TGCGCCAGCAGCTCGGGACCCCCGGGACAGTCGGGCGGCGAGCAGTCCTTC.

This rearrangement joins TRBV18 to TRBJ2-2; 10 nucleotides match TRBD2. The length of the CDR3 is 16 residues. After removal of 0 bases from V and 7 bases from J, the junction contained 5 bases not matched to a gene. Germline values: CDR1 KGHSH, CDR2 LQKENI. The CDR3 DNA sequence: TGTGCCAGCTCACCACCCGCTAGCGGGAGCGGCGGGGAGCTGTTTTTT. Protein sequence: CASSPPASGSGGELFF. Full variable domain (missing parts from reference TRBV18 and TRBJ2-2): NAGVMQNPRHLVRRRGQEARLRCSPMKGHSHVYWYRQLPEEGLKFMVYLQKENIIDESGMPKERFSAEFPKEGPSILRIQQVVRGDSAAYFCASSPPASGSGGELFFGEGSRLTVL.

J is TRBJ1-5 and V is TRBV28, with 8 bases identical to TRBD1. Trimming at V came to 3 bases and at J to 2 bases, leaving 15 bases not matched to a gene. The CDR3 runs 19 residues. Germline values: CDR1 MDHEN, CDR2 SYDVKM. CDR3 sequence: CASSFRWGGGQGRNQPQHF. The CDR3 DNA sequence: TGTGCCAGCAGTTTTAGGTGGGGGGGCGGACAGGGACGCAATCAGCCCCAGCATTTT.

The genes are TRBV7-8 and TRBJ2-5; 8 bases are shared with TRBD2. The CDR3 has 15 amino acids. CDR1 is SGHVS and CDR2 is FQNEAQ in the germline V gene. Trimming removed 4 bases from V and 5 bases from J; junction bases left unmatched: 9. The DNA of the CDR3 is TGTGCCAGCAGCTCGGTAGCGGGGCCGCGCGAGACCCAGTACTTC. Residues: CASSSVAGPRETQYF.